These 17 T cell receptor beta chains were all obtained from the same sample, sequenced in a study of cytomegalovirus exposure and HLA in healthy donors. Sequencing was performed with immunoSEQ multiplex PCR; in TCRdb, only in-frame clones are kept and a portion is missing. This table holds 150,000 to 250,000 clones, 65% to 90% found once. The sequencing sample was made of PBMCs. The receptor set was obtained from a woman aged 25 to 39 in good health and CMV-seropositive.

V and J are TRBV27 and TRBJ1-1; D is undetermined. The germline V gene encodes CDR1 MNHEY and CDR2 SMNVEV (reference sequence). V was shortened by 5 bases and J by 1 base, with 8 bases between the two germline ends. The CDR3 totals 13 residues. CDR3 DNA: TGTGCCAGCAGTGGCAGGCCGAACACTGAAGCTTTCTTT. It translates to CASSGRPNTEAFF.

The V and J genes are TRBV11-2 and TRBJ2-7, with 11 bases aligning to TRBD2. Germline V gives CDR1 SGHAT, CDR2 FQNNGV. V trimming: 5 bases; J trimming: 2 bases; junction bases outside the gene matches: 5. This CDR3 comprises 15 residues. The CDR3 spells CASSPGLAVTYEQYF. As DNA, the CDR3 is TGTGCCAGCAGCCCGGGACTAGCGGTTACCTACGAGCAGTACTTC.

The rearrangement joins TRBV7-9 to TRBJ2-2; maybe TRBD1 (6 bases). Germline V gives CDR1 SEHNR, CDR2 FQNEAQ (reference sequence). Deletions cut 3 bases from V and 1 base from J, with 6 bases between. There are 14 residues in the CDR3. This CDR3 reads CASSFRGNTGELFF. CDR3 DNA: TGTGCCAGCAGCTTCAGGGGGAACACCGGGGAGCTGTTTTTT. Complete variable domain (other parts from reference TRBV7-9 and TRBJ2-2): DTGVSQNPRHKITKRGQNVTFRCDPISEHNRLYWYRQTLGQGPEFLTYFQNEAQLEKSRLLSDRFSAERPKGSFSTLEIQRTEQGDSAMYLCASSFRGNTGELFFGEGSRLTVL.

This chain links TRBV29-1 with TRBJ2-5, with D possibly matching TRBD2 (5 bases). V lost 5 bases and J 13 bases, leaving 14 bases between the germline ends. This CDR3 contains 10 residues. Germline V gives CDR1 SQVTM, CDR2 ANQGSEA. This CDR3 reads CSVLQDSLYF. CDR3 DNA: TGCAGCGTTCTTCAGGACTCCCTGTACTTC.

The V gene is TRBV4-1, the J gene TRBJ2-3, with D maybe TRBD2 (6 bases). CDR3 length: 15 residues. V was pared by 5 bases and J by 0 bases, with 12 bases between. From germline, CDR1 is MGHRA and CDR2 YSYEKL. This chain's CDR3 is CASSSGLSSTDTQYF. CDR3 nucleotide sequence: TGCGCCAGCAGCTCGGGACTCTCCAGCACAGATACGCAGTATTTT.

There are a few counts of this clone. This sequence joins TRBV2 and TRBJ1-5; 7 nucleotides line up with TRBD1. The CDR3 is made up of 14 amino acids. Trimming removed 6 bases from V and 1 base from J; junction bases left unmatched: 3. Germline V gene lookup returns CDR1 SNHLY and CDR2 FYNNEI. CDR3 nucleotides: TGTGCCAGCAGCTGGGGACAGAGCAATCAGCCCCAGCATTTT. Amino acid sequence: CASSWGQSNQPQHF.

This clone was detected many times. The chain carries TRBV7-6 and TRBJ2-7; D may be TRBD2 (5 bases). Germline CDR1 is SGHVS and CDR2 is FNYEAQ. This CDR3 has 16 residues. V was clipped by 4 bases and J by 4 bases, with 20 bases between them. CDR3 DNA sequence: TGTGCCAGCAGCTCTGAATCGGGCGCGGGCCAGTACGAGCAGTACTTC. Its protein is CASSSESGAGQYEQYF.

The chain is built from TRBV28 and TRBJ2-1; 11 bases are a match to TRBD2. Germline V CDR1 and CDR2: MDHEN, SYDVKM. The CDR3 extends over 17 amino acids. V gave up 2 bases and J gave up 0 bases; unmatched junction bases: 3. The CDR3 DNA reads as TGTGCCAGCAGTTTAGTAGCGGGAGGGGACTCCTACAATGAGCAGTTCTTC. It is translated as CASSLVAGGDSYNEQFF.

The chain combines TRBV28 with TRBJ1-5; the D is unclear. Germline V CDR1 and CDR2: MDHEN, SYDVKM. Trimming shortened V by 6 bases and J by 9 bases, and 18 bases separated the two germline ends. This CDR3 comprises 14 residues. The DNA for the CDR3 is TGTGCCAGCAGACCACCCTTCTCGGGTGGGCCCCAGCATTTT. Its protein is CASRPPFSGGPQHF.

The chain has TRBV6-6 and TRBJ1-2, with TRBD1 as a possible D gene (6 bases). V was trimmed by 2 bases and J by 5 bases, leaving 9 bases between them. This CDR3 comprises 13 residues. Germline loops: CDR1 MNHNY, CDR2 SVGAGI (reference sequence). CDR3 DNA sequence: TGTGCCAGCAGTTACGGGACACCTTATGGCTACACCTTC. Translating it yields CASSYGTPYGYTF.

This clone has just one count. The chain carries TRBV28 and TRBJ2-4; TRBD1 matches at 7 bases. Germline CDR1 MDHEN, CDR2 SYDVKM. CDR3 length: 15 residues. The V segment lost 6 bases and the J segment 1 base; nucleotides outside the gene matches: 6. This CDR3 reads CASSRQGLAKNIQYF. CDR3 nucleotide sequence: TGTGCCAGCAGCCGACAGGGTTTGGCCAAAAACATTCAGTACTTC. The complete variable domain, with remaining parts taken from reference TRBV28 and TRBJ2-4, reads DVKVTQSSRYLVKRTGEKVFLECVQDMDHENMFWYRQDPGLGLRLIYFSYDVKMKEKGDIPEGYSVSREKKERFSLILESASTNQTSMYLCASSRQGLAKNIQYFGAGTRLSVL.

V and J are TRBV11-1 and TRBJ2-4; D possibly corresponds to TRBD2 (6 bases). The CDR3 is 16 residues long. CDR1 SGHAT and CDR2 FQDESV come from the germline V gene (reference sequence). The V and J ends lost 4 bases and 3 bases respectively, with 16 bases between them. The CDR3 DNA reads TGTGCCAGCAGCTCTCGCGGGGTTGCAGTCAAAAACATTCAGTACTTC. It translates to CASSSRGVAVKNIQYF.

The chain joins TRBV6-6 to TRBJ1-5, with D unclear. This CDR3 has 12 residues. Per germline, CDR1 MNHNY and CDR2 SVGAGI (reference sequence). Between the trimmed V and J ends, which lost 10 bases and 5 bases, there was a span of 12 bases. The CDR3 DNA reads TGTGCCACCCACAGTCTTTATCAGCCCCAGCATTTT. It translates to CATHSLYQPQHF.

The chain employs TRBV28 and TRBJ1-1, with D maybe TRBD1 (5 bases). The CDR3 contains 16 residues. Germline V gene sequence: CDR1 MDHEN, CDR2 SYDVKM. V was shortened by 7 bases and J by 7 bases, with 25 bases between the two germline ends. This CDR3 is CASISFATAQPIEAFF. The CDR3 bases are TGTGCCAGCATATCCTTCGCGACAGCACAACCCATTGAAGCTTTCTTT.

The CDR3 DNA is TGCAGCGTTGTGGGACAGGGAATGGCTGAGCAGTTCTTC. Translated, it gives CSVVGQGMAEQFF. V usage is TRBV29-1 and J usage is TRBJ2-1; 9 bases line up with TRBD1. V was clipped by 4 bases and J by 9 bases; unmatched bases: 7. CDR3 size: 13 residues. Germline V lookup: CDR1 SQVTM, CDR2 ANQGSEA.

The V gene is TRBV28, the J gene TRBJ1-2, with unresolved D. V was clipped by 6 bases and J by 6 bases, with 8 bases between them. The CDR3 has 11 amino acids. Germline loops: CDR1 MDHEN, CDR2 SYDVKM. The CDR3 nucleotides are TGTGCCAGCAGCCCACGGGATGGCTACACCTTC. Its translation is CASSPRDGYTF.

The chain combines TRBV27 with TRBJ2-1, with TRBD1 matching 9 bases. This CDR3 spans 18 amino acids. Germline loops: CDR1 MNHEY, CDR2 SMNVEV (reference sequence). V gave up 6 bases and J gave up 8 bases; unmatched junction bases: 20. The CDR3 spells CASSQLRGQGRIVDEQFF. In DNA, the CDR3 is TGTGCCAGCAGCCAATTACGGGGACAGGGTCGGATTGTGGATGAGCAGTTCTTC.